This passage covers 32 T cell receptor beta chains from one sample sequenced in a study of blood T cell repertoires in COVID-19. Generated by immunoSEQ multiplex PCR, the TCRdb table keeps only in-frame clones and is missing some. The repertoire has fewer than 500,000 clones, roughly 85% of them found once; the top ten carry around 1.8%. The sequenced sample was PBMCs or T cells enriched from blood (not recorded which). The receptors originated from a woman aged 18 to 35 with acute COVID-19.

This clone was recorded once. This chain links TRBV30 with TRBJ2-5; TRBD1 is a possible D gene (6 bases). V was cut by 5 bases and J by 1 base, with 8 bases left in between. Germline V gene data show CDR1 as GTSNPN and CDR2 as SVGIG (reference sequence). The CDR3 extends over 12 amino acids. The CDR3 is CAWDRSQETQYF. The CDR3 DNA reads TGTGCCTGGGACAGGTCCCAAGAGACCCAGTACTTC.

This clone appeared a few times. CDR3 region: CASSQDSVNTGELFF. In nucleotides, the CDR3 is TGCGCCAGCAGCCAAGATTCAGTGAACACCGGGGAGCTGTTTTTT. The V call is TRBV4-1, the J call TRBJ2-2; D uncertain. Per germline, CDR1 MGHRA and CDR2 YSYEKL. V lost 0 bases to trimming and J lost 1 base, with 6 bases between them. The CDR3 consists of 15 residues.

V usage is TRBV6-5 and J usage is TRBJ2-1, with D possibly matching TRBD2 (5 bases). The CDR3 length is 14 residues. Deletions cut 0 bases from V and 4 bases from J, with 7 bases between. Germline lookup yields CDR1 MNHEY and CDR2 SVGAGI. CDR3 sequence reads: CASSYSSVYNEQFF. CDR3 nucleotide sequence: TGTGCCAGCAGTTACTCTAGCGTTTACAATGAGCAGTTCTTC.

This clone was counted once. The chain joins TRBV7-2 to TRBJ2-7, with 10 bases aligning to TRBD1. The J segment lost 3 bases and the V segment lost 5 bases, leaving 19 bases of the junction unmatched. The germline V gene has CDR1 SGHTA and CDR2 FQGNSA. The CDR3 sequence is 19 residues long. The CDR3 reads CASSGPRDRGTHSIYEQYF. CDR3 DNA sequence: TGTGCCAGCAGCGGGCCCCGGGACAGGGGTACCCATAGTATCTACGAGCAGTACTTC. The variable domain in full, completed from reference TRBV7-2 and TRBJ2-7, reads GAGVSQSPSNKVTEKGKDVELRCDPISGHTALYWYRQSLGQGLEFLIYFQGNSAPDKSGLPSDRFSAERTGGSVSTLTIQRTQQEDSAVYLCASSGPRDRGTHSIYEQYFGPGTRLTVT.

The J gene is TRBJ1-6, the V gene TRBV6-5, with 8 bases fitting TRBD1. The V gene's germline CDR1 is MNHEY and CDR2 SVGAGI. V lost 0 bases, J lost 9 bases, and 7 bases stayed unmatched. This CDR3 has 16 residues. The DNA for the CDR3 is TGTGCCAGCAGTTACTCGATTGACAGGGGAGGTTCACCCCTCCACTTT. Translating it yields CASSYSIDRGGSPLHF.

V and J are TRBV27 and TRBJ1-1; possibly TRBD1 for D (6 bases). Germline V lookup: CDR1 MNHEY, CDR2 SMNVEV (reference sequence). The length of the CDR3 is 14 residues. The V gene lost 5 bases and the J gene lost 8 bases, with 18 bases spanning the gap. In DNA, the CDR3 is TGTGCCAGCAGTCCCTACACAGGGTCGGGAGAAGCTTTCTTT. Translated, it gives CASSPYTGSGEAFF.

V usage is TRBV7-9 and J usage is TRBJ2-1; 7 nucleotides match TRBD1. CDR3 length: 16 residues. J was trimmed by 5 bases and V by 3 bases; bases with no gene match: 10. Looked up from germline, CDR1 is SEHNR and CDR2 is FQNEAQ (reference sequence). The CDR3: CASSLGDRVLNNEQFF. Written as DNA, the CDR3 is TGTGCCAGCAGCTTGGGAGACAGGGTTTTAAACAATGAGCAGTTCTTC.

The rearrangement links TRBV7-2 to TRBJ2-2, with D possibly being TRBD2 (6 bases). Germline CDR1 reads SGHTA; CDR2 reads FQGNSA. Trimming took 0 bases from V and 3 from J, leaving 8 bases between them. This CDR3 region has 15 residues. The CDR3 is CASSLASGYTGELFF. The CDR3, as DNA: TGTGCCAGCAGCTTAGCTAGCGGTTACACCGGGGAGCTGTTTTTT.

This chain uses TRBV9 with TRBJ1-5, with D perhaps matching TRBD1 (6 bases). The CDR3 loop spans 14 amino acids. Trimming removed 3 bases at V and 5 bases at J, with 12 bases between. Germline CDR1 is SGDLS and CDR2 is YYNGEE. CDR3 in DNA: TGTGCCAGCAGCGCGACAGGTGTGCATCAGCCCCAGCATTTT. Protein: CASSATGVHQPQHF. Combining the CDR3 with reference TRBV9 and TRBJ1-5 gives the whole variable domain DSGVTQTPKHLITATGQRVTLRCSPRSGDLSVYWYQQSLDQGLQFLIQYYNGEERAKGNILERFSAQQFPDLHSELNLSSLELGDSALYFCASSATGVHQPQHFGDGTRLSIL.

The chain joins TRBV10-1 to TRBJ2-5; 10 bases are shared with TRBD1. The CDR3 has 14 amino acids. J was trimmed by 6 bases and V by 2 bases; bases with no gene match: 3. Per the germline V gene, CDR1 is WNHNN and CDR2 is SYGVQD (reference sequence). The CDR3 sequence: CASSEQTGGKTQYF. The DNA of the CDR3 is TGCGCCAGCAGTGAGCAGACAGGGGGCAAGACCCAGTACTTC.

The chain uses TRBV6-2 or TRBV6-3 and TRBJ2-7; maybe TRBD1 (6 bases). Germline V gene sequence: CDR1 MNHEY, CDR2 SVGEGT. Trimming stripped 3 bases from V and 0 bases from J, with 15 bases between. The CDR3 length is 16 residues. The CDR3 loop is CASSYFRRTVSYEQYF. The CDR3 coding sequence is TGTGCCAGCAGTTATTTCCGCCGGACAGTCTCCTACGAGCAGTACTTC.

This chain uses TRBV5-4 with TRBJ2-5; a weak D match, TRBD2 (5 bases). CDR1 and CDR2 from the germline V gene are SGHNT and YYREEE (reference sequence). This CDR3 comprises 15 residues. V was pared by 4 bases and J by 1 base, with 14 bases between. CDR3 bases: TGTGCCAGCAGCCCCACCGGTCGGGGCCAAGAGACCCAGTACTTC. The encoded protein is CASSPTGRGQETQYF. The full variable domain, completed using reference TRBV5-4 and TRBJ2-5, is ETGVTQSPTHLIKTRGQQVTLRCSSQSGHNTVSWYQQALGQGPQFIFQYYREEENGRGNFPPRFSGLQFPNYSSELNVNALELDDSALYLCASSPTGRGQETQYFGPGTRLLVL.

Turning to this clone: The junction shows a germline mismatch at one end, possibly a read error. V usage is TRBV2 and J usage is TRBJ1-2, with 7 bases fitting TRBD1. Germline loops: CDR1 SNHLY, CDR2 FYNNEI. This CDR3 has 12 residues. The CDR3 loop reads CAGRQGYYGYTF. CDR3 sequence (DNA): TGTGCCGGCAGACAGGGTTACTATGGCTACACCTTC.

The chain is built from TRBV7-6 and TRBJ2-5; TRBD1 matches 9 bases. Germline V lookup: CDR1 SGHVS, CDR2 FNYEAQ. CDR3 length equals 14 residues. After removal of 5 bases from V and 5 bases from J, the junction contained 6 bases not matched to a gene. The CDR3 bases are TGTGCCAGCAGCGAACAGGGGGCCGTGGAGACCCAGTACTTC. Its translation is CASSEQGAVETQYF.

CDR3 nucleotide sequence: TGCAGCGTCTTAGCGGGAGCGACAGATACGCAGTATTTT. Its protein is CSVLAGATDTQYF. The genes are TRBV29-1 and TRBJ2-3, with 9 bases aligning to TRBD2. This CDR3 has 13 amino acids. The germline CDR1 and CDR2 sequences are SQVTM and ANQGSEA. Germline trimming cut 6 bases from V and 3 bases from J; bases unmatched to any gene: 4.

This sequence joins TRBV2 and TRBJ1-4; D uncertain. The V gene lost 4 bases and the J gene lost 8 bases, with 11 bases spanning the gap. Per germline, CDR1 SNHLY and CDR2 FYNNEI. CDR3 length: 13 amino acids. The DNA of the CDR3 is TGTGCCAGCAGTGGCGGGGATCGGGAAAAACTGTTTTTT. Residues: CASSGGDREKLFF.

CDR3 coding DNA: TGCGCCAGCAGCCAAGGGACGACAGGGCTGGCCACGCAGTATTTT. Residues: CASSQGTTGLATQYF. The gene calls are TRBV4-1 and TRBJ2-3; 7 bases line up with TRBD1. Germline CDR1 is MGHRA and CDR2 is YSYEKL. The CDR3 sequence is 15 residues long. With V trimmed by 1 base and J by 9 bases, 10 bases remained unmatched.

V gene TRBV19 combines with J gene TRBJ1-1, with D possibly being TRBD1 (6 bases). V dropped 7 bases and J dropped 0 bases, with 18 bases sitting between them. There are 16 residues in the CDR3. CDR1 is LNHDA and CDR2 is SQIVND in the germline V gene (reference sequence). The CDR3 is CASKNPPGQLNTEAFF. DNA of the CDR3: TGTGCCAGTAAAAACCCCCCGGGACAACTGAACACTGAAGCTTTCTTT. Together with reference TRBV19 and TRBJ1-1, the CDR3 gives the full variable domain: DGGITQSPKYLFRKEGQNVTLSCEQNLNHDAMYWYRQDPGQGLRLIYYSQIVNDFQKGDIAEGYSVSREKKESFPLTVTSAQKNPTAFYLCASKNPPGQLNTEAFFGQGTRLTVV.

The gene calls are TRBV5-1 and TRBJ2-2, with TRBD2 identical over 8 bases. This CDR3 is built from 16 residues. The V and J ends lost 1 base and 6 bases, in that order; junction bases with no gene match: 8. Germline V gene lookup returns CDR1 SGHRS and CDR2 YFSETQ. The CDR3 DNA is TGCGCCAGCAGCTTGTCTGTAGCGGGGTTTTCCGGGGAGCTGTTTTTT. It is translated as CASSLSVAGFSGELFF.

V gene TRBV3-1 (or the pseudogene TRBV3-2) combines with J gene TRBJ2-2, with 11 bases identical to TRBD2. Germline V gives CDR1 LGHDT, CDR2 YNNKEL (reference sequence). V lost 0 bases, J lost 6 bases, and 3 bases stayed unmatched. CDR3 length: 16 residues. The DNA of the CDR3 is TGTGCCAGCAGCCAAGAGGTACTAGCGGGAGCCGGGGAGCTGTTTTTT. Translation gives CASSQEVLAGAGELFF.

V usage is TRBV7-2 and J usage is TRBJ2-3; weak D call: TRBD2 (6 bases). The CDR3 runs to 16 residues. CDR1 SGHTA and CDR2 FQGNSA come from the germline V gene. V lost 3 bases and J 6 bases, leaving 19 bases between the germline ends. CDR3 amino acids: CASSLIAGLGGDTQYF. The CDR3 bases are TGTGCCAGCAGCTTGATCGCGGGCCTAGGAGGGGATACGCAGTATTTT.

The chain couples TRBV30 to TRBJ1-1; 7 nucleotides line up with TRBD1. V shed 2 bases and J 4 bases; nucleotides not matched to a gene: 7. Germline loops: CDR1 GTSNPN, CDR2 SVGIG (reference sequence). The CDR3 runs to 14 residues. The CDR3 DNA sequence: TGTGCCTGGAGTCCAGGGGGAAGGGGCACTGAAGCTTTCTTT. Translating it yields CAWSPGGRGTEAFF.

This clone occurred once. This chain uses TRBV7-9 with TRBJ2-5, with TRBD1 identical over 7 bases. Looked up from germline, CDR1 is SEHNR and CDR2 is FQNEAQ (reference sequence). Trimming at V came to 10 bases and at J to 4 bases, leaving 9 bases not matched to a gene. The CDR3 contains 13 residues. The CDR3 nucleotides read TGTGCCACCACTACCAGGGGGAGAGAGACCCAGTACTTC. It translates to CATTTRGRETQYF. Supplemented by reference TRBV7-9 and TRBJ2-5, the full variable domain reads DTGVSQNPRHKITKRGQNVTFRCDPISEHNRLYWYRQTLGQGPEFLTYFQNEAQLEKSRLLSDRFSAERPKGSFSTLEIQRTEQGDSAMYLCATTTRGRETQYFGPGTRLLVL.

This clone was recorded a few times. The V call is TRBV10-1, the J call TRBJ1-5; TRBD1 matches 7 bases. V trimming: 3 bases; J trimming: 2 bases; junction bases outside the gene matches: 19. The CDR3 consists of 20 residues. Per the germline V gene, CDR1 is WNHNN and CDR2 is SYGVQD (reference sequence). CDR3 residues: CASSDFAPGQIMGGNQPQHF. The CDR3 nucleotides are TGCGCCAGCAGTGACTTTGCCCCGGGACAGATTATGGGAGGCAATCAGCCCCAGCATTTT.

The chain uses TRBV6-2 or TRBV6-3 and TRBJ2-7; a possible D gene is TRBD2 (6 bases). The ends were cut back, 4 bases at V and 3 bases at J, with 13 bases in the middle. Germline values: CDR1 MNHEY, CDR2 SVGEGT. This CDR3 is built from 14 residues. The CDR3 sequence is CASSSTGVLYEQYF. In nucleotides, the CDR3 is TGTGCCAGCAGTTCCACGGGAGTACTCTACGAGCAGTACTTC.

The chain couples TRBV11-2 to TRBJ2-7; 10 positions agree with TRBD2. CDR1 and CDR2 (germline): SGHAT, FQNNGV. CDR3 length: 16 amino acids. V gave up 2 bases and J gave up 5 bases; unmatched junction bases: 9. The CDR3 DNA is TGTGCCAGCAGCTTAAGATTCAGCGGGGGGGACCACGAGCAGTACTTC. Protein: CASSLRFSGGDHEQYF.

The chain employs TRBV4-1 and TRBJ1-5, with a weak D call TRBD1 (5 bases). The length of the CDR3 is 17 residues. V was trimmed by 1 base and J by 2 bases, leaving 15 bases between them. Germline loops: CDR1 MGHRA, CDR2 YSYEKL. The CDR3 reads CASSQVFPGPGNQPQHF. As DNA, the CDR3 is TGCGCCAGCAGCCAAGTCTTTCCAGGGCCGGGCAATCAGCCCCAGCATTTT.

The chain is built from TRBV7-9 and TRBJ1-1, with a tentative D call TRBD1 (5 bases). Germline CDR1 and CDR2: SEHNR and FQNEAQ (reference sequence). V lost 4 bases and J 6 bases, leaving 15 bases between the germline ends. CDR3 length: 14 residues. CDR3 protein: CASSSEHRDSEAFF. The CDR3 DNA is TGTGCCAGCAGCTCCGAGCATCGGGACTCTGAAGCTTTCTTT.

The chain couples TRBV7-9 to TRBJ1-1; D unclear. CDR3 length: 13 residues. V lost 5 bases and J 7 bases, leaving 14 bases between the germline ends. Germline lookup yields CDR1 SEHNR and CDR2 FQNEAQ (reference sequence). CDR3 protein: CASSLEVSSEAFF. For the CDR3, the DNA is TGTGCCAGCAGCCTAGAAGTGTCGAGTGAAGCTTTCTTT.

The gene calls are TRBV12-3 or TRBV12-4 and TRBJ2-4; D is possibly TRBD2 (5 bases). The CDR3 is made up of 13 amino acids. The ends were cut back, 5 bases at V and 9 bases at J, with 14 bases in the middle. CDR3 protein: CASSHSEEGIQYF. The CDR3 bases are TGTGCCAGCAGTCACAGCGAAGAGGGCATTCAGTACTTC.

V usage is TRBV6-5 and J usage is TRBJ1-2, with D uncertain. V lost 4 bases and J 2 bases, leaving 5 bases between the germline ends. The CDR3 totals 12 residues. Germline CDR1 MNHEY, CDR2 SVGAGI. The CDR3 coding sequence is TGTGCCAGCAGTTTACGGAACTATGGCTACACCTTC. Protein product: CASSLRNYGYTF.

The chain has TRBV11-2 and TRBJ1-3; no clear D. The V gene lost 5 bases and the J gene lost 0 bases, with 23 bases spanning the gap. This CDR3 is built from 19 residues. Germline V gene lookup returns CDR1 SGHAT and CDR2 FQNNGV. The CDR3 sequence is CASSARPMSDQISGNTIYF. The DNA of the CDR3 is TGTGCCAGCAGCGCCCGGCCTATGAGCGATCAAATCTCTGGAAACACCATATATTTT.